The 15 T cell receptor beta chains in this list originate from one sample, sequenced in a study of regulatory T cells in long-lasting Graves disease. The sample's time point: newly diagnosed GD, antithyroid drugs for less than 3 months. There was RNA extracted from PBMCs, and the TCR library was made from it. Construction of TCR beta libraries relied on iRepertoire HTBI primers and on Arm-PCR targeting CDR3 regions. Using its own MiXCR run on the multiplex PCR reads, TCRdb lists one record per CDR3 protein. The sample has some 500,000 distinct CDR3 sequences, about 13% seen once; the top ten hold 8.5% to 10%. The data were also submitted as part of a second study, on T cells in Graves' hyperthyroidism and ophthalmopathy.

Sequences were derived from peripheral blood mononuclear cells (PBMCs), sampled at new diagnosis, from a patient treated with antithyroid drugs. These receptors came from a man aged 25 to 40 with Graves disease.

This clonotype was seen repeatedly, ten times or more. This chain links TRBV27 with TRBJ1-5; a possible D gene is TRBD1 (6 bases). The V end lost 0 bases, the J end lost 3 bases, and 15 bases lay between the germline ends. The CDR3 contains 17 residues. The germline V gene encodes CDR1 MNHEY and CDR2 SMNVEV (reference sequence). The CDR3 sequence is CASSLSGGGHINQPQHF. The CDR3 bases are TGTGCCAGCAGTTTATCAGGGGGTGGTCATATCAATCAGCCCCAGCATTTT.

CDR3: CASSLGSGRDNEQFF. The CDR3 DNA is TGTGCCAGCAGCTTAGGAAGCGGGAGAGACAATGAGCAGTTCTTC. This chain joins TRBV7-9 and TRBJ2-1, with 8 bases aligning to TRBD2. CDR1 is SEHNR and CDR2 is FQNEAQ in the germline V gene (reference sequence). The CDR3 is 15 amino acids. The V and J ends lost 1 base and 5 bases, in that order; junction bases with no gene match: 4.

The chain recombines TRBV20-1 with TRBJ1-5, with D perhaps matching TRBD1 (5 bases). Germline values: CDR1 DFQATT, CDR2 SNEGSKA (reference sequence). The length of the CDR3 is 15 residues. The V gene lost 5 bases and the J gene lost 2 bases, with 16 bases spanning the gap. The CDR3 DNA sequence: TGCAGTGCTGACCCTCAGGGAGGAGGCAATCAGCCCCAGCATTTT. Its protein is CSADPQGGGNQPQHF.

The chain links TRBV10-3 to TRBJ1-1; D is ambiguous. CDR3 size: 17 residues. Trimming removed 3 bases at V and 1 base at J, with 18 bases between. Germline V lookup: CDR1 ENHRY, CDR2 SYGVKD. CDR3 nucleotide sequence: TGTGCCATCAGTGAAGCCAGGAGATGGGCCGGGAACACTGAAGCTTTCTTT. It codes for CAISEARRWAGNTEAFF.

Many counts were recorded for this clonotype. The chain joins TRBV19 to TRBJ2-5; D is uncertain. Trimming removed 7 bases at V and 0 bases at J, with 9 bases between. Germline V gene sequence: CDR1 LNHDA, CDR2 SQIVND (reference sequence). The CDR3 covers 13 residues. The CDR3: CASTPTHQETQYF. The CDR3 DNA sequence: TGTGCCAGTACCCCGACACACCAAGAGACCCAGTACTTC.

This clonotype was detected ten times or more. The CDR3 loop reads CASSVAGEITDTQYF. In DNA form, the CDR3 reads TGTGCCAGCAGCGTAGCCGGGGAAATCACAGATACGCAGTATTTT. The rearrangement links TRBV9 to TRBJ2-3; tentative D call: TRBD2 (5 bases). The V and J ends lost 0 bases and 2 bases respectively, with 10 bases between them. CDR3 length: 15 residues. The germline CDR1 and CDR2 sequences are SGDLS and YYNGEE.

The table lists this clonotype with many counts. The chain uses TRBV28 and TRBJ1-6; possibly TRBD1 for D (6 bases). The CDR3 is 14 residues long. V dropped 5 bases and J dropped 10 bases, with 15 bases sitting between them. Germline V CDR1 and CDR2: MDHEN, SYDVKM. The CDR3 nucleotides read TGTGCCAGCAGTCCGGGACAATTACGGTCACCCCTCCACTTT. Translated, it gives CASSPGQLRSPLHF.

This clonotype was found many times. The chain is built from TRBV12-3 or TRBV12-4 and TRBJ2-1; 7 bases agree with TRBD2. The CDR3 has 15 amino acids. V was clipped by 6 bases and J by 3 bases; unmatched bases: 8. CDR3 DNA sequence: TGTGCCAGCAGCCCTAGCGGAAGGTTCTACAATGAGCAGTTCTTC. It translates to CASSPSGRFYNEQFF.

The chain employs TRBV18 and TRBJ2-6; 13 bases fit TRBD2. This CDR3 region has 18 residues. J lost 2 bases, V lost 3 bases, and 4 bases had no gene match. Looked up from germline, CDR1 is KGHSH and CDR2 is LQKENI. The CDR3 coding sequence is TGTGCCAGCTCACCGAGACTAGCGGGAGGCACTGGGGCCAACGTCCTGACTTTC. This encodes CASSPRLAGGTGANVLTF. Combining the CDR3 with reference TRBV18 and TRBJ2-6 gives the whole variable domain NAGVMQNPRHLVRRRGQEARLRCSPMKGHSHVYWYRQLPEEGLKFMVYLQKENIIDESGMPKERFSAEFPKEGPSILRIQQVVRGDSAAYFCASSPRLAGGTGANVLTFGAGSRLTVL.

The chain couples TRBV5-1 to TRBJ2-5; weak D call: TRBD2 (6 bases). Germline lookup yields CDR1 SGHRS and CDR2 YFSETQ. This CDR3 contains 16 residues. V lost 6 bases and J 2 bases, leaving 20 bases between the germline ends. The CDR3 DNA follows: TGCGCCAGCAACGCACGGGGGAGCGGACGACAAGAGACCCAGTACTTC. As protein: CASNARGSGRQETQYF.

This clonotype appeared many times. The chain combines TRBV2 with TRBJ1-5; D gene ambiguous. Trimming pared 7 bases from V and 8 bases from J, leaving 18 bases between. This CDR3 is 14 amino acids long. Per germline, CDR1 SNHLY and CDR2 FYNNEI. The DNA for the CDR3 is TGTGCCAGCACCGAGAGTTGGACCGGGGAGCCCCAGCATTTT. Residues: CASTESWTGEPQHF. The whole variable domain, filled in from reference TRBV2 and TRBJ1-5, reads EPEVTQTPSHQVTQMGQEVILRCVPISNHLYFYWYRQILGQKVEFLVSFYNNEISEKSEIFDDQFSVERPDGSNFTLKIRSTKLEDSAMYFCASTESWTGEPQHFGDGTRLSIL.

This clonotype was recorded at least ten times. The chain links TRBV27 to TRBJ1-1; D might be TRBD1 (6 bases). V lost 6 bases to trimming and J lost 5 bases, with 22 bases between them. CDR3 length: 16 residues. CDR1 and CDR2 from the germline V gene are MNHEY and SMNVEV (reference sequence). The CDR3 loop is CASSQDKGGVGTEAFF. CDR3 in DNA: TGTGCCAGCAGCCAGGACAAGGGGGGGGTCGGAACTGAAGCTTTCTTT.

This clonotype was observed at least ten times. The rearrangement uses TRBV24-1 and TRBJ2-5; 7 nucleotides agree with TRBD1. CDR3 length equals 15 residues. Germline V gene sequence: CDR1 KGHDR, CDR2 SFDVKD. J lost 5 bases, V lost 1 base, and 6 bases had no gene match. In nucleotides, the CDR3 is TGTGCCACCAGTGATTTACGAGGGGGCCGGGAGACCCAGTACTTC. The encoded protein is CATSDLRGGRETQYF.

This clonotype came up a few times. The rearrangement links TRBV2 to TRBJ2-7, with 14 positions matching TRBD2. Germline V CDR1 and CDR2: SNHLY, FYNNEI. The CDR3 contains 16 residues. The V gene end was trimmed by 1 base and the J gene end by 5 bases; junction bases not matched to a gene: 4. This CDR3 is CASSEGLGLAGDEQYF. The CDR3 region has the DNA TGTGCCAGCAGTGAAGGATTGGGACTAGCGGGAGACGAGCAGTACTTC. The full variable domain, with the rest looked up from reference TRBV2 and TRBJ2-7, is EPEVTQTPSHQVTQMGQEVILRCVPISNHLYFYWYRQILGQKVEFLVSFYNNEISEKSEIFDDQFSVERPDGSNFTLKIRSTKLEDSAMYFCASSEGLGLAGDEQYFGPGTRLTVT.

This clonotype has ten or more counts. The chain employs TRBV15 and TRBJ1-2; possible D gene TRBD1, 6 bases. Germline V CDR1 and CDR2: LNHNV, YYDKDF (reference sequence). CDR3 length equals 16 residues. With 0 bases removed from V and 4 bases from J, the gap between germline ends came to 15 bases. CDR3 DNA sequence: TGTGCCACCAGCAGAGAGGGACAACCAAGACTCTATGGCTACACCTTC. It is translated as CATSREGQPRLYGYTF.